The 17 T cell receptor beta chains listed next were all sequenced from one sample in a study of early T cells in non-severe SARS-CoV-2 infection. TCRdb passed the 5' RACE reads through MiXCR, listing each CDR3 protein once. The data show some 80,000 distinct CDR3 sequences, 9% to 15% seen once. Sequences were derived from whole blood, sampled at baseline. The receptors were sampled from an adult who was a healthcare worker with PCR-confirmed SARS-CoV-2 infection or an uninfected control (not recorded which). The donor label of this sample is uncertain.

This clonotype came up a few times. The CDR3 bases are TGTGCCAGCAGCCCGGAGCTTCTAAACACTGAAGCTTTCTTT. Translated, it gives CASSPELLNTEAFF. The J gene is TRBJ1-1, the V gene TRBV5-4; unclear D gene. In germline, CDR1 is SGHNT, CDR2 YYREEE (reference sequence). The CDR3 loop spans 14 amino acids. V shed 4 bases and J shed 2 bases, with 12 bases lying between them.

This clonotype has ten or more counts. The rearrangement links TRBV6-6 to TRBJ2-7; 9 nucleotides align to TRBD1. V was clipped by 5 bases and J by 3 bases; unmatched bases: 5. CDR1 and CDR2 from the germline V gene are MNHNY and SVGAGI (reference sequence). This CDR3 spans 14 amino acids. The CDR3 region is CASSTPGQGYEQYF. The CDR3 bases are TGTGCCAGCAGTACCCCGGGACAGGGCTACGAGCAGTACTTC.

The sample holds one count of this clonotype. The CDR3: CSVPLGRTSGGLGETQYF. CDR3 nucleotide sequence: TGCAGCGTTCCCTTAGGTAGGACTAGCGGGGGCCTCGGGGAGACCCAGTACTTC. The J gene is TRBJ2-5, the V gene TRBV29-1; 13 nucleotides align to TRBD2. CDR3 length: 18 residues. Germline CDR1 SQVTM, CDR2 ANQGSEA. The V segment lost 5 bases and the J segment 5 bases; nucleotides outside the gene matches: 17.

This clonotype was detected many times. The chain is built from TRBV12-3 or TRBV12-4 and TRBJ2-1; D is unclear. This CDR3 contains 12 residues. V dropped 2 bases and J dropped 8 bases, with 7 bases sitting between them. As DNA, the CDR3 is TGTGCCAGCAGTTTAAAGGTAGATGAGCAGTTCTTC. Its translation is CASSLKVDEQFF.

This clonotype has only a few counts. The chain couples TRBV24-1 to TRBJ1-5; no reliable D call. Trimming shortened V by 0 bases and J by 3 bases, and 17 bases separated the two germline ends. Germline CDR1 is KGHDR and CDR2 is SFDVKD. This CDR3 contains 18 residues. The CDR3: CATSDLSGQPHDNQPQHF. DNA for the CDR3: TGTGCCACCAGTGATTTGAGTGGGCAGCCCCATGACAATCAGCCCCAGCATTTT.

There are a few counts of this clonotype. The gene calls are TRBV9 and TRBJ2-7, with 9 bases matching TRBD1. The CDR3 length is 14 residues. The trim removed 5 bases at V and 4 bases at J, leaving 7 bases unmatched. Germline V gene lookup returns CDR1 SGDLS and CDR2 YYNGEE. As DNA, the CDR3 is TGTGCCAGCAGTACCGGGACAGGGTTGTACGAGCAGTACTTC. Amino acid sequence: CASSTGTGLYEQYF.

This clonotype was counted between two and nine times. The chain has TRBV5-4 and TRBJ1-2, with a possible D match to TRBD1 (6 bases). Germline lookup yields CDR1 SGHNT and CDR2 YYREEE (reference sequence). This CDR3 is 14 amino acids long. Trimming pared 2 bases from V and 5 bases from J, leaving 13 bases between. The CDR3 spells CASSFGSGVYGYTF. Written as DNA, the CDR3 is TGTGCCAGCAGCTTTGGTTCAGGGGTGTATGGCTACACCTTC.

This clonotype was recorded a few times. V and J are TRBV4-3 and TRBJ2-7, with D possibly matching TRBD2 (5 bases). Germline V CDR1 and CDR2: LGHNA, YSLEER. V lost 0 bases and J 4 bases, leaving 13 bases between the germline ends. The CDR3 loop spans 15 amino acids. CDR3 sequence: CASSQDRGSLYEQYF. The CDR3 DNA follows: TGCGCCAGCAGCCAAGATCGGGGTTCTCTGTACGAGCAGTACTTC.

This clonotype has just a few counts. This chain connects TRBV28 to TRBJ2-2, with unresolved D. Trimming took off 5 bases at V and 7 bases at J, with 11 bases between the two ends. The germline V gene has CDR1 MDHEN and CDR2 SYDVKM. CDR3 length: 13 amino acids. The CDR3 loop is CASSPSGGGELFF. The CDR3 DNA sequence: TGTGCCAGCAGTCCCTCGGGCGGCGGGGAGCTGTTTTTT.

Ten or more counts support this clonotype. This chain links TRBV20-1 with TRBJ2-3; 13 positions match TRBD2. V gave up 5 bases and J gave up 3 bases; unmatched junction bases: 14. Germline values: CDR1 DFQATT, CDR2 SNEGSKA (reference sequence). There are 18 residues in the CDR3. CDR3 sequence: CSALRGLAGVVGTDTQYF. CDR3 in DNA: TGCAGTGCTTTACGCGGACTAGCGGGAGTGGTTGGAACAGATACGCAGTATTTT.

This clonotype was picked up many times. This chain joins TRBV4-2 and TRBJ1-2; maybe TRBD1 (5 bases). CDR1 is LGHNA, CDR2 YNFKEQ, per germline. The CDR3 has 15 residues. V gave up 0 bases and J gave up 5 bases, with 13 bases separating them. The CDR3 DNA follows: TGTGCCAGCAGCCAAGATACGGGACCGGAGTATGGCTACACCTTC. It translates to CASSQDTGPEYGYTF.

This clonotype was detected many times. The chain joins TRBV10-3 to TRBJ2-2; D gene ambiguous. The V and J ends lost 1 base and 4 bases respectively, with 13 bases between them. CDR1 and CDR2 from the germline V gene are ENHRY and SYGVKD. This CDR3 has 16 residues. CDR3 sequence: CAISEWSAKGTGELFF. The CDR3 DNA reads as TGTGCCATCAGTGAGTGGAGCGCAAAGGGCACCGGGGAGCTGTTTTTT.

This chain joins TRBV11-2 and TRBJ2-1; 8 nucleotides agree with TRBD2. Per the germline V gene, CDR1 is SGHAT and CDR2 is FQNNGV. V gave up 1 base and J gave up 3 bases; unmatched junction bases: 2. The CDR3 loop spans 15 amino acids. The CDR3 loop reads CASSLAGLVYNEQFF. The DNA for the CDR3 is TGTGCCAGCAGCTTAGCGGGACTAGTCTACAATGAGCAGTTCTTC.

This clonotype was counted many times. The V and J genes are TRBV18 and TRBJ1-2, with D perhaps TRBD1 (5 bases). The CDR3 loop spans 17 amino acids. Between the trimmed V and J ends, which lost 4 bases and 0 bases, there was a span of 18 bases. CDR1 KGHSH and CDR2 LQKENI come from the germline V gene. The CDR3 sequence is CASSRSSPVGANYGYTF. DNA of the CDR3: TGTGCCAGCTCACGCTCCAGCCCAGTAGGGGCTAACTATGGCTACACCTTC.

This clonotype occurred a few times. CDR3 bases: TGTGCCAGCAGTCCCCTAGCGGGAGAAGTCTCGGATACGCAGTATTTT. Translation: CASSPLAGEVSDTQYF. The V call is TRBV6-2 or TRBV6-3, the J call TRBJ2-3, with 10 bases matching TRBD2. CDR3 length: 16 amino acids. Germline-derived CDR1 and CDR2 are MNHEY and SVGEGT. The J segment lost 6 bases and the V segment lost 5 bases, leaving 11 bases of the junction unmatched.

This rearrangement joins TRBV6-6 to TRBJ2-7, with D unclear. Trimming took off 5 bases at V and 5 bases at J, with 10 bases between the two ends. Per germline, CDR1 MNHNY and CDR2 SVGAGI (reference sequence). CDR3 length: 12 amino acids. CDR3 nucleotide sequence: TGTGCCAGCAGTACCTTCCCCCACGAGCAGTACTTC. Translated: CASSTFPHEQYF.

The chain carries TRBV7-2 and TRBJ1-2; D is unclear. V was clipped by 2 bases and J by 0 bases, with 10 bases between them. The V gene's germline CDR1 is SGHTA and CDR2 FQGNSA. The CDR3 consists of 15 residues. The CDR3 loop is CASSLKASANYGYTF. The CDR3 DNA follows: TGTGCCAGCAGCTTAAAGGCCAGTGCTAACTATGGCTACACCTTC.